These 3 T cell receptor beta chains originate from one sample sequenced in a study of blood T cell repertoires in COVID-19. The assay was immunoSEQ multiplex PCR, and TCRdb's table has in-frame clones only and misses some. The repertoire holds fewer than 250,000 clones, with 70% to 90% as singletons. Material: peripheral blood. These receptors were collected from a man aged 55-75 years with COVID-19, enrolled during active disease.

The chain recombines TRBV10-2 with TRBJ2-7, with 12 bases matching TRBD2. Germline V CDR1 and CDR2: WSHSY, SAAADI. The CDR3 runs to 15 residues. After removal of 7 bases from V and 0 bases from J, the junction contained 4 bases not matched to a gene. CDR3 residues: CASIPTSGSSYEQYF. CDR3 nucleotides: TGCGCCAGCATCCCGACTAGCGGGAGCTCCTACGAGCAGTACTTC.

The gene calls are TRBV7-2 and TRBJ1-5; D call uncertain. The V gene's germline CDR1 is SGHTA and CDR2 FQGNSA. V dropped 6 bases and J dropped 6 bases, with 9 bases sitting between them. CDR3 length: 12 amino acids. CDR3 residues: CASSSRGQPQHF. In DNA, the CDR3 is TGTGCCAGCAGTTCCCGGGGTCAGCCCCAGCATTTT.

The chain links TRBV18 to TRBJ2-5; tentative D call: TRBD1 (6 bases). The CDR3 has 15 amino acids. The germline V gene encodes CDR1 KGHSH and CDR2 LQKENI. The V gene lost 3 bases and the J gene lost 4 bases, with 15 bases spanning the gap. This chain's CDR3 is CASSPGQGKRETQYF. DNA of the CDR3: TGTGCCAGCTCACCGGGGCAGGGGAAGCGAGAGACCCAGTACTTC.